Shown below are 12 T cell receptor beta chains from a single sample sequenced in a study of blood T cell repertoires in COVID-19 (dated by TCRdb to about 2020). The method behind the library was the immunoSEQ multiplex PCR assay. In TCRdb, the immuneACCESS table is reduced to in-frame sequences with V and J assigned. These tables do not hold every clone; where another copy was compared, an unresolved V gene accounts for under half, and the others remain unexplained. This sample is represented by 90,000 to 140,000 clones; 81% of them were singletons. The top ten constitute around a tenth of the sample. The source material was peripheral blood. These receptors came from a woman between 70 and 85 years old with acute or convalescent COVID-19.

The chain joins TRBV18 to TRBJ2-1; 10 bases are a match to TRBD2. Germline trimming cut 6 bases from V and 8 bases from J; bases unmatched to any gene: 10. Germline loops: CDR1 KGHSH, CDR2 LQKENI. This CDR3 has 15 residues. The CDR3 region has the DNA TGTGCCAGCTCCGAAGCTAGCGGGAGATTCGATGAGCAGTTCTTC. Translated: CASSEASGRFDEQFF.

The rearrangement links TRBV29-1 to TRBJ2-5; TRBD2 might be the D (5 bases). The V end was cut by 4 bases, the J end by 4 bases, with 16 bases between. CDR3 length: 14 amino acids. In germline, CDR1 is SQVTM, CDR2 ANQGSEA. CDR3 protein: CSVGTSLQGETQYF. CDR3 DNA sequence: TGCAGCGTTGGAACTAGTCTCCAAGGAGAGACCCAGTACTTC.

The CDR3 loop reads CARSPNRGTMNTEAFF. For the CDR3, the DNA is TGTGCCAGAAGCCCCAACAGGGGGACAATGAACACTGAAGCTTTCTTT. The chain links TRBV5-3 to TRBJ1-1; 8 bases match TRBD1. TRBV5-3 carries the ORF label, with uncertain function. V lost 4 bases and J lost 0; bases outside the gene matches: 8. The CDR3 has 16 amino acids.

The chain uses TRBV28 and TRBJ2-1; unclear D gene. V gave up 2 bases and J gave up 7 bases, with 9 bases separating them. This CDR3 region has 13 residues. The germline gives CDR1 MDHEN, CDR2 SYDVKM. The CDR3 bases are TGTGCCAGCAGTTTAACGAGGTCTAATGAGCAGTTCTTC. Translation gives CASSLTRSNEQFF.

The CDR3: CASSEGQGNSPLHF. CDR3 nucleotide sequence: TGTGCCAGCAGTGAAGGGCAGGGGAATTCACCCCTCCACTTT. The chain has TRBV2 and TRBJ1-6; the D gene is possibly TRBD1 (6 bases). Germline V gene sequence: CDR1 SNHLY, CDR2 FYNNEI. V lost 1 base and J lost 7, with 8 bases in between. The CDR3 has 14 residues.

V usage is TRBV6-2 or TRBV6-3 and J usage is TRBJ1-1, with D possibly TRBD1 on 5 matching bases. Trimming cost V 2 bases and J 5 bases, with 24 bases left between them. CDR3 size: 18 residues. The germline gives CDR1 MNHEY, CDR2 SVGEGT. For the CDR3, the DNA is TGTGCCAGCAGTTACACCCGCTCCAGTGGCAGAAGGGGTACTGAAGCTTTCTTT. It is translated as CASSYTRSSGRRGTEAFF.

The J gene is TRBJ1-5, the V gene TRBV4-1; TRBD1 might be the D (5 bases). Trimming pared 0 bases from V and 6 bases from J, leaving 12 bases between. The CDR3 totals 15 residues. Germline values: CDR1 MGHRA, CDR2 YSYEKL. The CDR3 DNA follows: TGCGCCAGCAGCCAAGAAGGTTCAGGGCTTCAGCCCCAGCATTTT. Protein product: CASSQEGSGLQPQHF.

The chain links TRBV23-1 to TRBJ2-3; possible D gene TRBD2, 7 bases. TRBV23-1 is filed as an ORF, its function uncertain. Trimming left V 3 bases short and J 4 bases short, with 23 bases between. The CDR3 has 18 amino acids. This chain's CDR3 is CASSQGVRGGEEPDTQYF. CDR3 DNA: TGCGCCAGCAGTCAGGGGGTTAGGGGGGGCGAGGAACCAGATACGCAGTATTTT.

The chain carries TRBV7-2 and TRBJ1-6; D not resolved. Germline values: CDR1 SGHTA, CDR2 FQGNSA. This CDR3 has 16 residues. Trimming stripped 1 base from V and 0 bases from J, with 7 bases between. DNA of the CDR3: TGTGCCAGCAGCTTAGTTGTGAGCTCCTATAATTCACCCCTCCACTTT. It specifies CASSLVVSSYNSPLHF. Full variable domain (missing parts from reference TRBV7-2 and TRBJ1-6): GAGVSQSPSNKVTEKGKDVELRCDPISGHTALYWYRQSLGQGLEFLIYFQGNSAPDKSGLPSDRFSAERTGGSVSTLTIQRTQQEDSAVYLCASSLVVSSYNSPLHFGNGTRLTVT.

The genes are TRBV28 and TRBJ1-2; D is perhaps TRBD1 (5 bases). The germline V and J ends were trimmed by 3 bases and 2 bases, with 13 bases remaining between them. This CDR3 is 15 amino acids long. The germline gives CDR1 MDHEN, CDR2 SYDVKM. The CDR3 coding sequence is TGTGCCAGCAGTTTGGACACTCGCAACAACTATGGCTACACCTTC. Residues: CASSLDTRNNYGYTF.

This rearrangement joins TRBV28 to TRBJ1-6; TRBD1 is a possible D gene (5 bases). The CDR3 runs to 14 residues. Germline assignment: CDR1 MDHEN and CDR2 SYDVKM. Trimming removed 11 bases from V and 3 bases from J, with 14 bases in between. CDR3 in amino acids: CAGSKTVYNSPLHF. DNA of the CDR3: TGTGCCGGATCAAAGACAGTCTATAATTCACCCCTCCACTTT.

The CDR3 loop is CASSRSRDTRTEAFF. CDR3 bases: TGTGCCAGTAGTAGAAGCCGGGACACGCGGACTGAAGCTTTCTTT. The V and J genes are TRBV19 and TRBJ1-1; D perhaps matches TRBD1 (6 bases). Germline V lookup: CDR1 LNHDA, CDR2 SQIVND (reference sequence). This CDR3 region has 15 residues. V lost 4 bases to trimming and J lost 5 bases, with 17 bases between them. Supplemented by reference TRBV19 and TRBJ1-1, the full variable domain reads DGGITQSPKYLFRKEGQNVTLSCEQNLNHDAMYWYRQDPGQGLRLIYYSQIVNDFQKGDIAEGYSVSREKKESFPLTVTSAQKNPTAFYLCASSRSRDTRTEAFFGQGTRLTVV.